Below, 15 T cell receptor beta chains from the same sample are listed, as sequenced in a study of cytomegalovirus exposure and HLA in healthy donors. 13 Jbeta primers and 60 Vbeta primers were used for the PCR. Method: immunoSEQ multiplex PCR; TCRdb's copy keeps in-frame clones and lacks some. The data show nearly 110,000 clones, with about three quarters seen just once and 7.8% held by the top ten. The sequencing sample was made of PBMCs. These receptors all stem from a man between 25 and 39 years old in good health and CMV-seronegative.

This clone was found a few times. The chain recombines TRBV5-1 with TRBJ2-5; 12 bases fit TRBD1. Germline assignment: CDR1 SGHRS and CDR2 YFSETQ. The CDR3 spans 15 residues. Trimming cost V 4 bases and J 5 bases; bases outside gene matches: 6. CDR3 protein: CASSGTGGLWETQYF. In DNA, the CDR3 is TGCGCCAGCAGCGGGACAGGGGGCCTGTGGGAGACCCAGTACTTC.

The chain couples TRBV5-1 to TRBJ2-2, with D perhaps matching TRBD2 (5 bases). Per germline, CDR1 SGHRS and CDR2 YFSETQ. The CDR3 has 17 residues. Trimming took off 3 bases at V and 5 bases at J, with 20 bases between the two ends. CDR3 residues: CASSSSGSVGRTGELFF. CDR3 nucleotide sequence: TGCGCCAGCAGCTCCTCAGGCAGCGTTGGGAGAACCGGGGAGCTGTTTTTT.

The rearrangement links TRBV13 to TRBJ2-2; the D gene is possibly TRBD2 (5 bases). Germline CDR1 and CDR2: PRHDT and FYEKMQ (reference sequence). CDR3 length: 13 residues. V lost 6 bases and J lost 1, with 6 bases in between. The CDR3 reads CASRLGNTGELFF. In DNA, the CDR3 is TGTGCCAGCAGACTAGGGAACACCGGGGAGCTGTTTTTT.

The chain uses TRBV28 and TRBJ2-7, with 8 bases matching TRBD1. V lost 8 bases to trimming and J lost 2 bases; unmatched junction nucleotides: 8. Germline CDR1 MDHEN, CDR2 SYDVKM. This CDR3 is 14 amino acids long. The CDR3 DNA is TGTGCCAGCTTCCCGGGACAGGTAACCTACGAGCAGTACTTC. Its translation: CASFPGQVTYEQYF.

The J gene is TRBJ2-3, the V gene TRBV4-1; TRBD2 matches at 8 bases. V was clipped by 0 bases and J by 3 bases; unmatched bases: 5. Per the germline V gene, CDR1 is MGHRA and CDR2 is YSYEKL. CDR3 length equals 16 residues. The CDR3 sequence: CASSQDNSGRTDTQYF. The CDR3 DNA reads TGCGCCAGCAGCCAAGATAACAGCGGGAGAACAGATACGCAGTATTTT.

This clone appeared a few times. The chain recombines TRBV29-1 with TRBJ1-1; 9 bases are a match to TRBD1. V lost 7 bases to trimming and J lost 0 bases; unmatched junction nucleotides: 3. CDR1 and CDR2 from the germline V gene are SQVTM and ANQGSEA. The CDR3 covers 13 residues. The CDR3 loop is CSAYRGLNTEAFF. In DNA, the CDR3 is TGCAGCGCCTACAGGGGGCTGAACACTGAAGCTTTCTTT.

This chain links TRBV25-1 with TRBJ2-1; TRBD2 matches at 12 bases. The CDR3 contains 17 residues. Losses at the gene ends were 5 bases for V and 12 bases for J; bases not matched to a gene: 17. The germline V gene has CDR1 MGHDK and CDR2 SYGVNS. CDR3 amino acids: CASSPRELAGGWGRQFF. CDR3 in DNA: TGTGCCAGCAGTCCCCGAGAACTAGCGGGGGGTTGGGGCAGGCAGTTCTTC.

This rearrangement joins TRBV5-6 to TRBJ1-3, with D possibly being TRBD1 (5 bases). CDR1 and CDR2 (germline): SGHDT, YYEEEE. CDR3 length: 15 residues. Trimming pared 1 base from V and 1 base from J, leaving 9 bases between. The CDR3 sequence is CASSLIGVSGNTIYF. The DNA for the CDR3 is TGTGCCAGCAGCTTGATAGGGGTTTCTGGAAACACCATATATTTT.

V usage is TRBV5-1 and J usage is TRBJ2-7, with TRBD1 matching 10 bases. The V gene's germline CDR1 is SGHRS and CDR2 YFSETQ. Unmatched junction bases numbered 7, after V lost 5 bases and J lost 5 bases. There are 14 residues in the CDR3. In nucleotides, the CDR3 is TGCGCCAGCAGACCGGGACAGGGGATCCACGAGCAGTACTTC. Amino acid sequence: CASRPGQGIHEQYF.

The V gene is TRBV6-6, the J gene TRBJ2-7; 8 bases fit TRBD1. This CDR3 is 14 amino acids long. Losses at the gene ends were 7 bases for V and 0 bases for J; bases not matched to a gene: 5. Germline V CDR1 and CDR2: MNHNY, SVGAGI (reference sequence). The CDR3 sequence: CASKDRANSYEQYF. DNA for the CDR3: TGTGCCAGCAAGGACAGGGCCAACTCCTACGAGCAGTACTTC.

CDR3 in amino acids: CASSLPTGGDYGYTF. As DNA, the CDR3 is TGTGCCAGCTCATTACCGACAGGGGGCGACTATGGCTACACCTTC. The V and J genes are TRBV18 and TRBJ1-2; 10 nucleotides match TRBD1. Trimming cost V 5 bases and J 3 bases; bases outside gene matches: 6. This CDR3 is 15 amino acids long. Germline CDR1 KGHSH, CDR2 LQKENI.

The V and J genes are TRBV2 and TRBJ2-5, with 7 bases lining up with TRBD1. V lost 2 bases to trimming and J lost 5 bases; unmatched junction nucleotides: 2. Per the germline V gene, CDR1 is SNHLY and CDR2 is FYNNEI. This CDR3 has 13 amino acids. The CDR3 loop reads CASSERRGETQYF. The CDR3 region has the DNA TGTGCCAGCAGTGAACGCAGGGGGGAGACCCAGTACTTC.

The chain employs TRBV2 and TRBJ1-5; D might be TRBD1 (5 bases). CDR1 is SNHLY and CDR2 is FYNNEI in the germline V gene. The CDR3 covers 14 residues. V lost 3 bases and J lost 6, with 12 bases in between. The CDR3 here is CASSEEVGGQPQHF. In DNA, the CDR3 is TGTGCCAGCAGTGAGGAGGTCGGGGGTCAGCCCCAGCATTTT.

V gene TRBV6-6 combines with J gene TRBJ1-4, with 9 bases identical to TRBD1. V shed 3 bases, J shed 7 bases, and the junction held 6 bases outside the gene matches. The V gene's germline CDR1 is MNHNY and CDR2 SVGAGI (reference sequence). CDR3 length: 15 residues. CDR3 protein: CASSYGTGTFEKLFF. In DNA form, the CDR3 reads TGTGCCAGCAGTTATGGGACAGGGACATTTGAAAAACTGTTTTTT.

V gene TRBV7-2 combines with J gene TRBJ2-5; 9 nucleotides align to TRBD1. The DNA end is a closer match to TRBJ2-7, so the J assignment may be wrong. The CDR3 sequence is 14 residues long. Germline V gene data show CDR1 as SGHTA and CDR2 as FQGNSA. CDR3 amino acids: CASSRIGQGYEQYF. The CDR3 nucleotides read TGTGCCAGCAGCCGGATCGGACAGGGGTACGAGCAGTACTTC.